This T cell receptor beta chain was profiled in a study of blood T cell repertoires in COVID-19. Overall study context: Collection of acute and convalescent COVID-19 samples took place in the United States, Italy and Spain. PBMCs, B-cell-depleted T cells, or T cells were the source of the cDNA or gDNA that made up the material.

Authors' processing steps: Reference gene primer amplification yielded estimated nucleated cell counts. Method: immunoSEQ multiplex PCR; TCRdb's copy keeps in-frame clones and lacks some. V, J and clone size were drawn from that table, and D and trimming were deduced from the DNA. The sample yields fewer than 300,000 clones, around 92% seen once. Patients from Seattle were sampled longitudinally, starting during active infection. The clonotype comes from a person aged 18 to 35 with COVID-19, enrolled during active disease. Source material: peripheral blood.

In DNA, the CDR3 is TGTGCCAGCAGTTTATCTCCGACTAGCGGGAGAGTTCCCCAGTACTTC. The encoded protein is CASSLSPTSGRVPQYF. The chain is built from TRBV27 and TRBJ2-5; TRBD2 aligns across 12 bases. V trimming: 0 bases; J trimming: 9 bases; junction bases outside the gene matches: 8. CDR1 is MNHEY and CDR2 is SMNVEV in the germline V gene (reference sequence). The CDR3 is made up of 16 amino acids.